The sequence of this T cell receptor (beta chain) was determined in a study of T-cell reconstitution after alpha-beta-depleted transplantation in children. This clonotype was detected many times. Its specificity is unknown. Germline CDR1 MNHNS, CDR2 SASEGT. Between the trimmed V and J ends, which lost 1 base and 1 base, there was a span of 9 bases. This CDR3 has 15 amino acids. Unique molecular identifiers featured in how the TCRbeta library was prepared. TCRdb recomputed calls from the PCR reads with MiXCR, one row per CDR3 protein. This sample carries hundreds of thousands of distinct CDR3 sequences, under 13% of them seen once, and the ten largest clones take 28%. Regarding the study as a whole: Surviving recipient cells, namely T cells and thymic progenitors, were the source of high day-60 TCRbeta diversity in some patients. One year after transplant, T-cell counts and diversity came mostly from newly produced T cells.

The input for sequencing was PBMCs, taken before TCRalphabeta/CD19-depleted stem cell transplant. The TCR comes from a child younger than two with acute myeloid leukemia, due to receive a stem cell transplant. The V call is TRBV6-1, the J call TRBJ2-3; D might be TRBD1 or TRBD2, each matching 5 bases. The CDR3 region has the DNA TGTGCCAGCAGTGAAGTGGGGGTCGGCACAGATACGCAGTATTTT. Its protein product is CASSEVGVGTDTQYF.